This TCR beta chain derives from a study of T cells in Graves' hyperthyroidism and ophthalmopathy. Trimming cost V 0 bases and J 5 bases; bases outside gene matches: 9. The germline gives CDR1 LGHDT, CDR2 YNNKEL (reference sequence). The CDR3 sequence is 18 residues long. This clonotype was detected ten times or more. TCR beta CDR3 regions were amplified from RNA transcripts. The study used the HTBI primer set for a first-round RT-PCR of the TCR CDR3. TCRdb processed the multiplex PCR reads anew with MiXCR; each CDR3 protein has one entry. Of approximately 370,000 distinct CDR3 sequences in the sample, about 16% are singletons; the top ten hold 30% to 35%.

This clonotype was obtained from a woman in her 30s with Graves' hyperthyroidism. The chain couples TRBV3-1 to TRBJ2-1; 11 positions match TRBD2. The sample was blood. The CDR3 region has the DNA TGTGCCAGCAGCCAAGACCGCCTAGCGGGAGGTTTCCACAATGAGCAGTTCTTC. Translating gives CASSQDRLAGGFHNEQFF.